The entry below gives a single T cell receptor (beta chain) sequence along with its context. Antigen: not known. Blood sampling took place at baseline, cycle 4 day 1, and cycle 7 day 1. These data come from a study of OX40 agonist ivuxolimab in advanced cancers. As for the study in general: At doses from 0.01 to 10 mg/kg, patients were given intravenous ivuxolimab every 2 weeks. Of mixed ages from 23 to 79 and averaging about 60 years, the group was around 78% male. Overall study findings and caveats: Expansion of clones was among the lowest in partial responders at 0.1-3.0 mg/kg.

Using immunoSEQ multiplex PCR, the repertoire was profiled, and TCRdb retains in-frame clones only, with some absent. The data contain about 21,000 clones, about 83% of them singletons. V was cut by 5 bases and J by 3 bases, with 17 bases left in between. Germline V lookup: CDR1 SGHVS, CDR2 FNYEAQ. This CDR3 contains 15 residues. Sequences were derived from CD4+ or CD8+ T cells sorted from blood, sampled in a trial of the OX40 agonist ivuxolimab. The J gene is TRBJ2-7, the V gene TRBV7-6, with a possible D match to TRBD1 (6 bases). The clonotype originates from an adult with an advanced solid tumor such as melanoma, head and neck, liver or kidney cancer. The CDR3: CASSPGLGRGYEQYF. The CDR3 bases are TGTGCCAGCAGCCCTGGGCTAGGCAGGGGCTACGAGCAGTACTTC. Based on the CDR3 plus reference TRBV7-6 and TRBJ2-7, the full variable domain is GAGVSQSPRYKVTKRGQDVALRCDPISGHVSLYWYRQALGQGPEFLTYFNYEAQQDKSGLPNDRFSAERPEGSISTLTIQRTEQRDSAMYRCASSPGLGRGYEQYFGPGTRLTVT.